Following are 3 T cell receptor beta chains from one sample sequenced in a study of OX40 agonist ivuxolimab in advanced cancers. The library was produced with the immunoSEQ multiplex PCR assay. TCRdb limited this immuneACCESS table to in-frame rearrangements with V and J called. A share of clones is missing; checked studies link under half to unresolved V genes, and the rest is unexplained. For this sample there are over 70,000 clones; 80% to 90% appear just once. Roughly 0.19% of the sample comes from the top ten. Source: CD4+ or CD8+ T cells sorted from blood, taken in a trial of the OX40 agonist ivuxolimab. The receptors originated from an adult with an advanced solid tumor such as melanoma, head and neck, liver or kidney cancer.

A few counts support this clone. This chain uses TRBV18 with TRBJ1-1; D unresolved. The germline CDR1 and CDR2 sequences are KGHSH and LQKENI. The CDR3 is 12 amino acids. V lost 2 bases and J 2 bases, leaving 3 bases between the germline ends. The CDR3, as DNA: TGTGCCAGCTCACCAACTAACACTGAAGCTTTCTTT. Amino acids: CASSPTNTEAFF.

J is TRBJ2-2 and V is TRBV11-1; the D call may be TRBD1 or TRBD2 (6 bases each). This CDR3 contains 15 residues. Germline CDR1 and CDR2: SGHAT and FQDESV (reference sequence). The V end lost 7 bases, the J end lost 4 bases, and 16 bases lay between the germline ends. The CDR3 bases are TGTGCCAGCACCGGGTTAGGGGGGCCCACCGGGGAGCTGTTTTTT. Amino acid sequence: CASTGLGGPTGELFF.

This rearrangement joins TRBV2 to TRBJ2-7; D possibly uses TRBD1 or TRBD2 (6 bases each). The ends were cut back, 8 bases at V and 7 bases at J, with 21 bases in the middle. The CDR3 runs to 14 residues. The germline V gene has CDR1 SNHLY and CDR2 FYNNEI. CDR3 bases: TGTGCCAGCGGGACCGGCGGGACACCGTGGGAGCAGTACTTC. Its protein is CASGTGGTPWEQYF.